At least ten counts were recorded for the clone carrying this T cell receptor (beta chain). No antigen is known for it. TCRdb ran MiXCR on the PCR reads and lists one entry per CDR3 protein. Of tens of thousands of distinct CDR3 sequences listed, around a sixth are singletons. The CDR3 covers 14 residues. Germline V gives CDR1 MDHEN, CDR2 SYDVKM. The V gene end was trimmed by 6 bases and the J gene end by 1 base; junction bases not matched to a gene: 3. The data belong to a study of molecular identifiers for immune sequencing clone quantification. Study-level findings and limits: Highly expanded clone sizes could be underestimated by identical TCR molecules that share a barcode.

The sample consisted of naive CD8+ T cells from blood, with Jurkat cell RNA spiked in. The subset denotes: FACS-sorted CD8+CD4-CCR7+CD45RA+ naive T cells. The sequence was collected from a human donor in good health. Some libraries in this study had Jurkat cell RNA spiked in. The V call is TRBV28, the J call TRBJ2-5; 9 nucleotides align to TRBD1. This chain's CDR3 is CASSTDRGQETQYF. In DNA, the CDR3 is TGTGCCAGCAGCACGGACAGGGGCCAAGAGACCCAGTACTTC.